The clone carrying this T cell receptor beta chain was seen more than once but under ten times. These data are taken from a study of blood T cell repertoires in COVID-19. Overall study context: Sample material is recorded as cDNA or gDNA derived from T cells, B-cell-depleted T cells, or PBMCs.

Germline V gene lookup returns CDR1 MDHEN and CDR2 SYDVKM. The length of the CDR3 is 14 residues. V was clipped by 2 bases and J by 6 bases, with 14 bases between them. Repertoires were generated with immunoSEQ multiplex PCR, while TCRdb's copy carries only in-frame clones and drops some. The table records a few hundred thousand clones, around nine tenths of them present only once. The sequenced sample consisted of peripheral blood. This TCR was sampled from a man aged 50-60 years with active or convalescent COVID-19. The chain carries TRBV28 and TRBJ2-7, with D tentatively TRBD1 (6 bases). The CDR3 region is CASSLATGRGEQYF. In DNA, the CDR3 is TGTGCCAGCAGTTTAGCGACAGGTCGAGGCGAGCAGTACTTC.